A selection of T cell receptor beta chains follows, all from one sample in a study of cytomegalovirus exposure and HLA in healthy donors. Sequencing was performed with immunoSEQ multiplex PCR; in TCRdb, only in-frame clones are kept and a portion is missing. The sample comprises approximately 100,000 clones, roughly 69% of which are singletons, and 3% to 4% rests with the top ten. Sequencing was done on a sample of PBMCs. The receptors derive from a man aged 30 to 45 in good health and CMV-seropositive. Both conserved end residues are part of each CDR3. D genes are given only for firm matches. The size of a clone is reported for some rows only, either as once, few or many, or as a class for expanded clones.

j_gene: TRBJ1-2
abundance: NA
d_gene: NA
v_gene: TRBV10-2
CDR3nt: TGCGCCAGCAGTCGAACAGGGTATGATGGCTACACCTTC
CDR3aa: CASSRTGYDGYTF

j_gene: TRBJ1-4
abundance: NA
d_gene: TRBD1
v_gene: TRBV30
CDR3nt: TGTGCCTGGAGTGACACAGGGGGCGGGAGTGAAAAACTGTTTTTT
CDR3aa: CAWSDTGGGSEKLFF

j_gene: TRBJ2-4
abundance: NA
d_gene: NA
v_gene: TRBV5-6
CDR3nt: TGTGCCAGCAGCTTGGGGCCAGCAGCGAACATTCAGTACTTC
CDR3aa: CASSLGPAANIQYF

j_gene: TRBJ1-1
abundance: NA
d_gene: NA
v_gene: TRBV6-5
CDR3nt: TGTGCCAGCAGTTACAAGGGGTTGAGAGGCACTGAAGCTTTCTTT
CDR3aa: CASSYKGLRGTEAFF

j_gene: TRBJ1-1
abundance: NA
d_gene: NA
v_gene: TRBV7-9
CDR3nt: TGTGCCAGCAACCAACCCGGCACTGAAGCTTTCTTT
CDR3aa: CASNQPGTEAFF

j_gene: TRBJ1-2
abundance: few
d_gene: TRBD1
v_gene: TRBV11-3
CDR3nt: TGTGCCAGCAGCTCCGCCGGACAGGGGGCGATCATCTATGGCTACACCTTC
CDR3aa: CASSSAGQGAIIYGYTF

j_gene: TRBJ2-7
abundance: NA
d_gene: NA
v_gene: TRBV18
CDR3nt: TGTGCCAGCTCAGCCCCTACGGGCTACGAGCAGTACTTC
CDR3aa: CASSAPTGYEQYF

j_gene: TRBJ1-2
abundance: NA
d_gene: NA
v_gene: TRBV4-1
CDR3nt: TGCGCCAGCAGCCCCCAGGGGTTACCCATCTATGGCTACACCTTC
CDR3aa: CASSPQGLPIYGYTF

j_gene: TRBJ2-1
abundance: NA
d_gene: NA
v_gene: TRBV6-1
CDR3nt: TGTGCCAGCAGTGCCGTGTCCTACAATGAGCAGTTCTTC
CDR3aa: CASSAVSYNEQFF

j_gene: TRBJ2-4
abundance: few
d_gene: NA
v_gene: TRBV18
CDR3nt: TGTGCCAGCTCACCACCTCAGGGGCTAGCCAAAAACATTCAGTACTTC
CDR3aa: CASSPPQGLAKNIQYF

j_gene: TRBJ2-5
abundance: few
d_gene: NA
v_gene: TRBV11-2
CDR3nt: TGTGCCAGCAGCTTCTTCAGGGTGGGCAAACAAGAGACCCAGTACTTC
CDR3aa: CASSFFRVGKQETQYF

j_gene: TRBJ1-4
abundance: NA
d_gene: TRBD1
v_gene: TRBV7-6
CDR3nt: TGTGCCAGCAGCCCCCCCCGGGACAGGCATGAAAAACTGTTTTTT
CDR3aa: CASSPPRDRHEKLFF

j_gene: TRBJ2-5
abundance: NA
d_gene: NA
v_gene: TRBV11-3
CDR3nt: TGTGCCAGCAGTGTCCGGGAATTGGAGACCCAGTACTTC
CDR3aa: CASSVRELETQYF

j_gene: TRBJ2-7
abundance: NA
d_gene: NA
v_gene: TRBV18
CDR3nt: TGTGCCAGCTCACCTCCCGACAGACCTTACGAGCAGTACTTC
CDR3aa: CASSPPDRPYEQYF

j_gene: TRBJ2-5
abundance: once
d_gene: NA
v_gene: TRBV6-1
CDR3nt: TGTGCCAGCACCATCCCAGGGATTCAAGAGACCCAGTACTTC
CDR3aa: CASTIPGIQETQYF

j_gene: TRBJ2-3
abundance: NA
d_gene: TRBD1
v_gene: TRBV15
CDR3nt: TGTGCCACCAGCAGGCGGTCAACAGGGGCTGCTAGCACAGATACGCAGTATTTT
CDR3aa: CATSRRSTGAASTDTQYF

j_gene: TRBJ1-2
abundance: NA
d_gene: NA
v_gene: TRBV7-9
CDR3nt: TGTTCCAGCAGCCCGAGAGGGCATGGCTACACCTTC
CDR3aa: CSSSPRGHGYTF

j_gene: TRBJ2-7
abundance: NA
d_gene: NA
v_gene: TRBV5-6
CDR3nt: TGTGCCAGCAGCTTTGGGCCGGGGGTTCCCTACGAGCAGTACTTC
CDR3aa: CASSFGPGVPYEQYF

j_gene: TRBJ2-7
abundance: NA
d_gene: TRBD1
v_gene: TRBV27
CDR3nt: TGTGCCAGCAGTCTAGGACAGGGACCCTACGAGCAGTACTTC
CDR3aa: CASSLGQGPYEQYF

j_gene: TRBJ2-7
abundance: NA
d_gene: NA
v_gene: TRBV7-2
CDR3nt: TGTGCCAGCAGCATACGGGTGGGGGGAGAGCAGTACTTC
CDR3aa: CASSIRVGGEQYF